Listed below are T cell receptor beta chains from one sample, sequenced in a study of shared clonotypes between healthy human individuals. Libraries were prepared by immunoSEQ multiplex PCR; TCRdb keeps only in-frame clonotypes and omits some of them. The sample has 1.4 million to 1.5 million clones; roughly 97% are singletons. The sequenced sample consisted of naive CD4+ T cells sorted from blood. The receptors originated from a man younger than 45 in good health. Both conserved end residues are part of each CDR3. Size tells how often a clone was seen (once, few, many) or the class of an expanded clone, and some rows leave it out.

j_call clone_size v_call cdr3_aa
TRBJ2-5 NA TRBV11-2 CASSFEVQETQYF
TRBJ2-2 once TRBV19 CASKISLAEGGELFF
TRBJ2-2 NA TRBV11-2 CASSLQGWGDGELFF
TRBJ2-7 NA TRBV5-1 CASSAGTAEAYEQYF
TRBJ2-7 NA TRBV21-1 CASSNPGPSTRVEYF
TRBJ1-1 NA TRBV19 CAIRPRDRVLNTEAFF
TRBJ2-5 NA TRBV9 CASSVGTSGSLAETQYF
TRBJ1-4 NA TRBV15 CATSTGRRARRNEKLFF
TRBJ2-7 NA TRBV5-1 CASSLWDGSYEQYF
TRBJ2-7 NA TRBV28 CASSTQTFWEQYF
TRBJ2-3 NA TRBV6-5 CASSYSGTGPDTQYF
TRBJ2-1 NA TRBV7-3 CASSSPGAEEQFF
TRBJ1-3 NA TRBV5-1 CASSLEGSGNTIYF
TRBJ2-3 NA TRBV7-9 CASSFREGLADTQYF
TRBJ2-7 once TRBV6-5 CASSTIAAYEQYF
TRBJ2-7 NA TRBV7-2 CASSSTSSSYEQYF
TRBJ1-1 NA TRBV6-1 CASRRDVNQAFF
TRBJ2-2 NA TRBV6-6 CASSRTSGGGTGELFF
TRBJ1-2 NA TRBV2 CASTGFFGYTF
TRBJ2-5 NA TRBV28 CASSFTGRETQYF
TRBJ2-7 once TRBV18 CASSPPGGTDEQYF
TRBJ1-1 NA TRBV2 CASSVQGLTEAFF
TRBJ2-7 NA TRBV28 CASSFISGLAHSWKQYF
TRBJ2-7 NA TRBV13 CASSRFGVSYEQYF
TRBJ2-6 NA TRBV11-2 CASSSRNRPVVAGANVLTF
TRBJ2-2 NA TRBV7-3 CASSLLRVNTGELFF
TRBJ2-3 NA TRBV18 CASSRQWKISTDTQYF
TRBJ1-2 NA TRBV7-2 CASSSGDRRLTGNYGYTF
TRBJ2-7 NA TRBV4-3 CASGGHYEQYF
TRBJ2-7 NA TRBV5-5 CASSSLNGPYEQYF
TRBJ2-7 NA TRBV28 CASSPVEITGEQYF
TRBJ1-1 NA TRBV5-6 CASQQLGLLDRGAFF
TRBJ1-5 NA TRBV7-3 CASSLDRNQPQHF
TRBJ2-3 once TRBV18 CASSPPDTQYF